This T cell receptor (beta chain) came from a study of OX40 agonist ivuxolimab in advanced cancers. To note about this clone: The sample holds other DNA sequences that translate to the same CDR3.

The CDR3 contains 14 residues. The V end lost 1 base, the J end lost 3 bases, and 10 bases lay between the germline ends. Germline V gives CDR1 MGHRA, CDR2 YSYEKL. The repertoire was sequenced with immunoSEQ multiplex PCR; TCRdb's copy has only in-frame clones and lacks some. The data show more than 45,000 clones, roughly 86% seen once. The V gene is TRBV4-1, the J gene TRBJ2-7, with no clear D. The clonotype was recovered from an adult with an advanced solid tumor such as melanoma, head and neck, liver or kidney cancer. The sample was CD4+ or CD8+ T cells sorted from blood, taken in a trial of the OX40 agonist ivuxolimab. CDR3 sequence: CASSQASLNYEQYF. As DNA, the CDR3 is TGCGCCAGCAGCCAAGCGTCGCTTAACTACGAGCAGTACTTC.